A single sample gave rise to the 6 T cell receptor beta chains below, sequenced in a study of Graves' ophthalmopathy and Graves' hyperthyroidism. Transcripts of RNA were the source for amplifying TCR beta CDR3 regions. After a first-round RT-PCR with HTBI primers, a second-round multiplex PCR was run. One entry per CDR3 protein, called by TCRdb with MiXCR from the multiplex PCR reads. The top ten hold 11% of the sample, which has 900,000 to 1,200,000 distinct CDR3 sequences, roughly 35% seen once. Sequences were obtained from peripheral blood or thyroid tissue (not recorded which). These receptors were obtained from an adult man with Graves' hyperthyroidism.

This clonotype came up a few times. V is TRBV5-8 and J is TRBJ1-1; D is uncertain. V was shortened by 2 bases and J by 1 base, with 12 bases between the two germline ends. This CDR3 region has 15 residues. Germline V gene sequence: CDR1 SGHTS, CDR2 YDEGEE. The CDR3 region is CASSLDRHRNTEAFF. The CDR3 DNA sequence: TGTGCCAGCAGCTTAGATCGACATAGGAACACTGAAGCTTTCTTT.

This clonotype was picked up many times. V is TRBV14 and J is TRBJ2-7, with 11 bases matching TRBD2. Trimming took 2 bases from V and 5 from J; bases not matched to a gene: 5. Per germline, CDR1 SGHDN and CDR2 FVKESK. This CDR3 region has 15 residues. DNA for the CDR3: TGTGCCAGCAGCCAACGACTAGCGGGATTTAACGAGCAGTACTTC. It is translated as CASSQRLAGFNEQYF.

This clonotype has a count of ten or more. J is TRBJ1-2 and V is TRBV19, with D tentatively TRBD1 (6 bases). CDR3 size: 11 residues. Germline V gene lookup returns CDR1 LNHDA and CDR2 SQIVND (reference sequence). V lost 10 bases to trimming and J lost 7 bases, with 13 bases between them. The CDR3 loop reads CATGGQVGYTF. DNA for the CDR3: TGTGCCACCGGGGGACAAGTTGGCTACACCTTC.

Details on this clonotype: Compared with germline, one end of the junction differs, possibly owing to a read error. The rearrangement uses TRBV29-1 and TRBJ2-7; 7 bases agree with TRBD1. This CDR3 region has 13 residues. Germline V gene data show CDR1 as SQVTM and CDR2 as ANQGSEA. CDR3 DNA: TGCAGCGTTGGACAGGGAACCACCTACGGGCAGTACTTC. Translating it yields CSVGQGTTYGQYF.

A word on this clonotype: An end of the junction differs from the germline gene, which may be a read error. This chain links TRBV6-5 with TRBJ1-3; D ambiguous. The CDR3 is 17 residues long. The germline gives CDR1 MNHEY, CDR2 SVGAGI. CDR3 nucleotides: TGTGCCAGCAATTACTCGGCGAAGGTAACGACTGGAAACACCATATATTTT. Translated: CASNYSAKVTTGNTIYF.

At least ten counts were recorded for this clonotype. The genes are TRBV29-1 and TRBJ2-3; perhaps TRBD2 as D (6 bases). V lost 7 bases, J lost 3 bases, and 11 bases lay in between. The CDR3 spans 12 residues. The germline V gene encodes CDR1 SQVTM and CDR2 ANQGSEA. The CDR3 is CSASRGTDTQYF. CDR3 DNA sequence: TGCAGCGCGAGCCGGGGGACAGATACGCAGTATTTT.